The rows below give T cell receptor beta chains drawn from one sample of a study of human T cells and chemical hapten exposure. From the RACE reads, TCRdb called clonotypes with MiXCR, one entry per CDR3 protein. This sample carries around 350,000 distinct CDR3 sequences, roughly 6% of them seen once, and the ten largest clones take under 9.5%. The sequenced sample was whole blood, obtained in connection with sensitization to the hapten diphenylcyclopropenone (DPC). The receptor set was obtained from a woman under 30 with alopecia areata. Some clones in this sample may be carry-over from other donors' samples. The conserved cysteine and the conserved F or W are not part of the CDR3 here. D genes are given only for firm matches.

>.|TRBV5-6|TRBJ2-2
ASSLWRGNRELF
>.|TRBV6-5|TRBJ1-3
ANRRQKHSGNTIY
>TRBD1|TRBV20-1|TRBJ2-3
SARAAGGYTDTQY
>.|TRBV25-1|TRBJ1-2
AAHPRGTNYGYT
>.|TRBV12-3/TRBV12-4|TRBJ1-2
ASSSDSSYT
>.|TRBV29-1|TRBJ1-1
SVAREGIMNTEAF
>TRBD2|TRBV6-5|TRBJ2-1
ASSLTSGGFGEQF
>.|TRBV3-1|TRBJ2-1
ASSHSYNEQF
>.|TRBV2|TRBJ1-5
ASSEDWNQPQH
>TRBD2|TRBV7-3|TRBJ2-3
ASSSGLGSTDTQY
>.|TRBV7-2|TRBJ2-7
ASSLAGTVPYEQY
>TRBD1|TRBV7-3|TRBJ1-1
ASSSLQGATAF
>.|TRBV25-1|TRBJ1-3
ASSVLGGGTGNTIY
>.|TRBV7-6|TRBJ2-1
ASSTGCEQF
>.|TRBV5-6|TRBJ2-7
ASSLDISYEQY
>.|TRBV6-5|TRBJ1-4
ASSYIAGADEKLF
>.|TRBV20-1|TRBJ1-1
SARERGGTEAF
>.|TRBV5-1|TRBJ2-1
ASSLSTQAYNEQF
>.|TRBV6-5|TRBJ1-2
ASSYSSRGDGYT
>TRBD1|TRBV2|TRBJ1-2
ASSEGTGAYYGYT